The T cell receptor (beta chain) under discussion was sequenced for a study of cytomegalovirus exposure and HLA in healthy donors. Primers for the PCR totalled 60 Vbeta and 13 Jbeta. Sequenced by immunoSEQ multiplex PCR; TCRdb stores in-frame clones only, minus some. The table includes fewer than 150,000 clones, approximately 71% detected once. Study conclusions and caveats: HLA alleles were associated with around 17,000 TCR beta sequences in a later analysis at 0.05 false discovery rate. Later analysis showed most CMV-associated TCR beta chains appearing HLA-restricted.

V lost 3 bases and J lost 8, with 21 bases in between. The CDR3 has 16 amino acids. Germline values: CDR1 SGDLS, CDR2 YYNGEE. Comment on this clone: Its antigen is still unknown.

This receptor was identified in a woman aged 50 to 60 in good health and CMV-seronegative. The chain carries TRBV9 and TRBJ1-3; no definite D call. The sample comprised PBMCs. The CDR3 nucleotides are TGTGCCAGCAGCGGCGAAGGGAGGGTCTTGTTGGACACCATATATTTT. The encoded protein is CASSGEGRVLLDTIYF.